This T cell receptor beta chain derives from a study of early T cells in non-severe SARS-CoV-2 infection. For the study at large: With bulk RNA from unsorted whole blood as input, sequencing yielded unpaired chains.

This clonotype was seen at least ten times. Its antigen is not identified. CDR1 is SNHLY and CDR2 is FYNNEI in the germline V gene. Losses at the gene ends were 10 bases for V and 2 bases for J; bases not matched to a gene: 8. The CDR3 extends over 14 amino acids. Whole-study results and caveats: VDJdb matching skewed toward anti-spike CD8 responses, missing private and CD4 specificities.

Molecules of cDNA were individually given unique molecular identifiers that were attached to them. TCRdb recomputed calls from the 5' RACE reads with MiXCR, one row per CDR3 protein. Seen here are some 30,000 distinct CDR3 sequences, more than 3.5% observed once, and the top ten hold under 6.5%. Sequencing input: whole blood. The chain uses TRBV2 and TRBJ2-7, with TRBD1 identical over 10 bases. The TCR was taken from an adult who was a healthcare worker with PCR-confirmed SARS-CoV-2 infection or an uninfected control (not recorded which). In DNA, the CDR3 is TGTGCCACCACGTTGGGACAGGGGCCCTACGAGCAGTACTTC. Translated: CATTLGQGPYEQYF.